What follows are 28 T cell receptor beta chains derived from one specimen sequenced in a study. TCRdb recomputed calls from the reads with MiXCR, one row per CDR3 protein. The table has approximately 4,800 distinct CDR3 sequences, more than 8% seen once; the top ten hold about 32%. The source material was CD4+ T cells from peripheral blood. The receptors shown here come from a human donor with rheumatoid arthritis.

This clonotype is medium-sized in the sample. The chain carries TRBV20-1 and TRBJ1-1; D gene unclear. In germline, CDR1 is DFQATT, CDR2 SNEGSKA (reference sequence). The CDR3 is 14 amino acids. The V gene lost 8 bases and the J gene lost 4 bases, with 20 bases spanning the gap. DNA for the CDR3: TGCAGTTCCAAACCTTCCGGTTGGAGCACTGAAGCTTTCTTT. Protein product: CSSKPSGWSTEAFF.

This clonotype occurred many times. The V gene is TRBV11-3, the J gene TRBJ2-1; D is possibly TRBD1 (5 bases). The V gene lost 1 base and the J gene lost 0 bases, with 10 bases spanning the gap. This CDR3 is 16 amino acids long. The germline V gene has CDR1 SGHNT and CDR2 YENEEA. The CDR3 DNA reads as TGTGCCAGCAGCTTAGGAGACAGCAGCTCCTACAATGAGCAGTTCTTC. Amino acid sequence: CASSLGDSSSYNEQFF.

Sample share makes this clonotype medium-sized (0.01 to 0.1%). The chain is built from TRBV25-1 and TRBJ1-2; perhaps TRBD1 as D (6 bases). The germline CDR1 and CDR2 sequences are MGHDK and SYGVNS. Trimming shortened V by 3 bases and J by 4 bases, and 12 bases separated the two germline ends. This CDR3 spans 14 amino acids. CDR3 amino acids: CASSEPGATYGYTF. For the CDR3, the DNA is TGTGCCAGCAGTGAGCCGGGGGCGACCTATGGCTACACCTTC.

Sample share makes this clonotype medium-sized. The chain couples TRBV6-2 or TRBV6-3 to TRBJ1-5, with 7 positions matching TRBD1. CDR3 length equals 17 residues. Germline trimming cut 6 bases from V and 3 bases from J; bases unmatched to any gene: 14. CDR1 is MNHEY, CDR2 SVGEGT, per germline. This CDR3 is CASSPPTGTAVNQPQHF. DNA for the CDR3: TGTGCCAGCAGCCCTCCCACCGGGACAGCCGTCAATCAGCCCCAGCATTTT.

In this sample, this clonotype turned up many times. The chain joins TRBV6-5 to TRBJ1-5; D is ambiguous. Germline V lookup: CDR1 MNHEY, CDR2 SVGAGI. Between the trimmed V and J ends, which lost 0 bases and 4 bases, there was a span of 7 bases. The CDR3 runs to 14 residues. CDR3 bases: TGTGCCAGCAGTTACTCTAACGGGAATCAGCCCCAGCATTTT. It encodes CASSYSNGNQPQHF.

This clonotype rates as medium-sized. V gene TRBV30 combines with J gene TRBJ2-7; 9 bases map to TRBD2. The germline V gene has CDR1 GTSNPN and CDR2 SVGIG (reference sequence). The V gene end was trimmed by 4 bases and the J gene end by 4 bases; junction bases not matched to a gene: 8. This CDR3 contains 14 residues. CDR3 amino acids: CAWTRTSGGYEQYF. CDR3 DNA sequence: TGTGCCTGGACCCGTACAAGCGGGGGGTACGAGCAGTACTTC.

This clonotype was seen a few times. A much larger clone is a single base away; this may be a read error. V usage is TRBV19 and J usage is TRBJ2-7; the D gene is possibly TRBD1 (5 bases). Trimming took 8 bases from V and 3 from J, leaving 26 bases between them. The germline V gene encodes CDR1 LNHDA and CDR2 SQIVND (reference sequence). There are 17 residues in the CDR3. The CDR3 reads CASGNRGNDPGYYEQYF. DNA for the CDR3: TGTGCCAGTGGTAATAGGGGAAATGATCCTGGTTACTACGAGCAGTACTTC.

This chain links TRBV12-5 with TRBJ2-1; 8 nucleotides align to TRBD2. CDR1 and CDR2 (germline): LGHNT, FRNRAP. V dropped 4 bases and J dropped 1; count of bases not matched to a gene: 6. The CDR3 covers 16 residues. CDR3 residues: CASGSMSGSSYNEQFF. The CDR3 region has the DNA TGTGCTAGTGGTTCCATGAGCGGGAGTTCCTACAATGAGCAGTTCTTC.

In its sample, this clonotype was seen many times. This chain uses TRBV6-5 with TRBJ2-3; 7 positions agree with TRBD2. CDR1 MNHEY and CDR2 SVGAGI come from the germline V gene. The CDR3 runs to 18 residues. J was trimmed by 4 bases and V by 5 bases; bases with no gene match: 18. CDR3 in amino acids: CASSRTVREGRSSDTQYF. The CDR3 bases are TGTGCCAGCAGTCGAACTGTCAGGGAGGGTCGTAGTTCAGATACGCAGTATTTT.

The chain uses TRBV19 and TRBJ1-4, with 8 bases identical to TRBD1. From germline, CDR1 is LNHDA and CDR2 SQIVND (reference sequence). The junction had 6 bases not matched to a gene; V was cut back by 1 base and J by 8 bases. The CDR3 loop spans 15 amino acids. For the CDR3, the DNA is TGTGCCAGTAGTATAGCAGGACAGGGTCGAGAAAAACTGTTTTTT. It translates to CASSIAGQGREKLFF.

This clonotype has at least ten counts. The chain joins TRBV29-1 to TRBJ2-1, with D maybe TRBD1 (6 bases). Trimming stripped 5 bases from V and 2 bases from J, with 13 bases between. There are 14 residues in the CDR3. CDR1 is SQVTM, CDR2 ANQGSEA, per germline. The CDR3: CSVYPSGAYNEQFF. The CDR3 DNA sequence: TGCAGCGTTTATCCGTCAGGGGCCTACAATGAGCAGTTCTTC.

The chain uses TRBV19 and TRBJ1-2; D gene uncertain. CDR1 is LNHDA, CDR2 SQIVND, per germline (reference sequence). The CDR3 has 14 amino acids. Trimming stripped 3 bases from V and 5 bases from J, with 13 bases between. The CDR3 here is CASSIGGDYYGYTF. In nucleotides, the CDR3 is TGTGCCAGTAGTATTGGCGGGGATTATTATGGCTACACCTTC. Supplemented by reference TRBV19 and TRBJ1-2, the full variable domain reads DGGITQSPKYLFRKEGQNVTLSCEQNLNHDAMYWYRQDPGQGLRLIYYSQIVNDFQKGDIAEGYSVSREKKESFPLTVTSAQKNPTAFYLCASSIGGDYYGYTFGSGTRLTVV.

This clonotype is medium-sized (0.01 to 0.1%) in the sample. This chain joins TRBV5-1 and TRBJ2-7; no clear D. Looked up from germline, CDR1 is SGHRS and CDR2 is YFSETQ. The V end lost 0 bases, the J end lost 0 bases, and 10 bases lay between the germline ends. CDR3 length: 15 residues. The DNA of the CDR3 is TGCGCCAGCAGCTTGGGTACTACCAGCTCCTACGAGCAGTACTTC. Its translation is CASSLGTTSSYEQYF. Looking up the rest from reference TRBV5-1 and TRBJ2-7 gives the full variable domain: KAGVTQTPRYLIKTRGQQVTLSCSPISGHRSVSWYQQTPGQGLQFLFEYFSETQRNKGNFPGRFSGRQFSNSRSEMNVSTLELGDSALYLCASSLGTTSSYEQYFGPGTRLTVT.

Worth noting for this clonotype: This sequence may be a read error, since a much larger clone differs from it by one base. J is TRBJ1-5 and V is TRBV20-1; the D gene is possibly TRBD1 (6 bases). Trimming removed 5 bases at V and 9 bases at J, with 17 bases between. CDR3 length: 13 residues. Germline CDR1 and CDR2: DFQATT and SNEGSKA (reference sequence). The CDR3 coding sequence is TGCAGTGCTCGAGGACAGTTTGATCGGCCCCAGCATTTT. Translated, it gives CSARGQFDRPQHF.

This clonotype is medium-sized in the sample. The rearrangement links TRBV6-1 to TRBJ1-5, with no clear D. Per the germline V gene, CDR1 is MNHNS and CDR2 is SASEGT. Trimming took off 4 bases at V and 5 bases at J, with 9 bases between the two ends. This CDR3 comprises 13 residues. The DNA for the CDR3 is TGTGCCAGCAGTGCTGTGGGTGATCAGCCCCAGCATTTT. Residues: CASSAVGDQPQHF.

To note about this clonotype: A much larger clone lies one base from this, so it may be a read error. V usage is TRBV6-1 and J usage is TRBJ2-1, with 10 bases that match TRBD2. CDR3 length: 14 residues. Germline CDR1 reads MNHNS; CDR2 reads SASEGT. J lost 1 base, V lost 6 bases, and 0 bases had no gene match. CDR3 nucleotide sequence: TGTGCCAGCAGAGCGGGGGGGTCCTACAATGAGCAGTTCTTC. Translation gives CASRAGGSYNEQFF.

For the CDR3, the DNA is TGTGCCAGCAGCTCCATACAGGGCTACGAGCAGTACTTC. This encodes CASSSIQGYEQYF. The J gene is TRBJ2-7, the V gene TRBV11-2, with TRBD1 as a possible D gene (6 bases). Germline V gives CDR1 SGHAT, CDR2 FQNNGV. The CDR3 is made up of 13 amino acids. The germline V and J ends were trimmed by 4 bases and 3 bases, with 10 bases remaining between them.

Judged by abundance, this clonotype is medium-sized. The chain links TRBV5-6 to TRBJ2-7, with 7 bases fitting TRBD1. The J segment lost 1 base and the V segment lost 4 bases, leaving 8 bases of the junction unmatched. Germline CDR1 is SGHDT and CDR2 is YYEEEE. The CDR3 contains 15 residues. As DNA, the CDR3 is TGTGCCAGCAGCCCCCGGATGGGACAGTCCTACGAGCAGTACTTC. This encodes CASSPRMGQSYEQYF. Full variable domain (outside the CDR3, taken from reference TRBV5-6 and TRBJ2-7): DAGVTQSPTHLIKTRGQQVTLRCSPKSGHDTVSWYQQALGQGPQFIFQYYEEEERQRGNFPDRFSGHQFPNYSSELNVNALLLGDSALYLCASSPRMGQSYEQYFGPGTRLTVT.

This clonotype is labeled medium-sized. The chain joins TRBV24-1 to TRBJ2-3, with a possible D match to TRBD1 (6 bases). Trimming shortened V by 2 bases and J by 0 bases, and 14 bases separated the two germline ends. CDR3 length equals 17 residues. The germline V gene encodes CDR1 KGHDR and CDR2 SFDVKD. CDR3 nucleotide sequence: TGTGCCACCAGTGATTCCCGGGGCAGGGGAAGCACAGATACGCAGTATTTT. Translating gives CATSDSRGRGSTDTQYF.

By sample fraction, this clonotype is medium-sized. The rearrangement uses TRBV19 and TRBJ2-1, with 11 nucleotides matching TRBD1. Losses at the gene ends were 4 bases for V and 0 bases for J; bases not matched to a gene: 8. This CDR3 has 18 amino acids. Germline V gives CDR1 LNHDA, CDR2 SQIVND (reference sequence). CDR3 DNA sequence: TGTGCCAGTAGTACGGACAGGGGGCGAATAAGCTCCTACAATGAGCAGTTCTTC. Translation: CASSTDRGRISSYNEQFF.

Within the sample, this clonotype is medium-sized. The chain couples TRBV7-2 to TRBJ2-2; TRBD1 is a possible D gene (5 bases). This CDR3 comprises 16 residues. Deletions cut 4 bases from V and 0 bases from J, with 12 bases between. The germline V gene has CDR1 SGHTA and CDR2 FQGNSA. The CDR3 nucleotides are TGTGCCAGCAGCTCCCAACCGACAGCGAACACCGGGGAGCTGTTTTTT. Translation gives CASSSQPTANTGELFF.

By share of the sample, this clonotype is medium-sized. The CDR3 spells CASSEGQGGTGELFF. Here the CDR3 DNA reads TGTGCCAGCAGCGAGGGACAGGGTGGCACCGGGGAGCTGTTTTTT. V gene TRBV7-8 combines with J gene TRBJ2-2, with TRBD1 matching 9 bases. The J segment lost 4 bases and the V segment lost 5 bases, leaving 5 bases of the junction unmatched. Germline V CDR1 and CDR2: SGHVS, FQNEAQ. The length of the CDR3 is 15 residues.

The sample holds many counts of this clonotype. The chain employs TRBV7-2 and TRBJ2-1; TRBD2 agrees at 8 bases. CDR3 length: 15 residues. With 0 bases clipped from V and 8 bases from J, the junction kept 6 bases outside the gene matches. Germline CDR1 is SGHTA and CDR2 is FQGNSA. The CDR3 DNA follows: TGTGCCAGCAGCTTAGCCGCGGGAGGTGGCTATGAGCAGTTCTTC. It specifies CASSLAAGGGYEQFF.

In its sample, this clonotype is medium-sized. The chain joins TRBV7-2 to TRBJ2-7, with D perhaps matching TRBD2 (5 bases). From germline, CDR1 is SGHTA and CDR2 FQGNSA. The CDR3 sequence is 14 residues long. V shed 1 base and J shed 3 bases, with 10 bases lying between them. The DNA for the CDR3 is TGTGCCAGCAGCTTAGGGCGGGCAAACTACGAGCAGTACTTC. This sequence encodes CASSLGRANYEQYF.

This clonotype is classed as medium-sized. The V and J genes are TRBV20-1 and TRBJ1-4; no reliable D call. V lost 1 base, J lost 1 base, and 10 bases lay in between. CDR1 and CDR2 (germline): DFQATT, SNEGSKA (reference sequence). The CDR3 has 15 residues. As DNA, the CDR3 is TGCAGTGCTAGAGCTCCCGGGGAAACTAATGAAAAACTGTTTTTT. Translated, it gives CSARAPGETNEKLFF.

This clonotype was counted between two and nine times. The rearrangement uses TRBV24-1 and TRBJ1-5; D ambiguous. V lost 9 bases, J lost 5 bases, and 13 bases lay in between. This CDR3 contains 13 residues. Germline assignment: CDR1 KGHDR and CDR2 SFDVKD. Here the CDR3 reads CATQRAPDQPQHF. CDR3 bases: TGTGCCACCCAGAGGGCACCCGATCAGCCCCAGCATTTT.

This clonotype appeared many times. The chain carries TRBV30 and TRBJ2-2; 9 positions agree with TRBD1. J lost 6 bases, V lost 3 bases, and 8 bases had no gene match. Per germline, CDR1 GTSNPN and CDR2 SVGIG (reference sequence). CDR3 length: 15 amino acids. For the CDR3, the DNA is TGTGCCTGGAGCGCGACAGGGGGGGGTGCCGGGGAGCTGTTTTTT. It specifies CAWSATGGGAGELFF. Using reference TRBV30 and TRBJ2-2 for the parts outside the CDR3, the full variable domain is SQTIHQWPATLVQPVGSPLSLECTVEGTSNPNLYWYRQAAGRGLQLLFYSVGIGQISSEVPQNLSASRPQDRQFILSSKKLLLSDSGFYLCAWSATGGGAGELFFGEGSRLTVL.

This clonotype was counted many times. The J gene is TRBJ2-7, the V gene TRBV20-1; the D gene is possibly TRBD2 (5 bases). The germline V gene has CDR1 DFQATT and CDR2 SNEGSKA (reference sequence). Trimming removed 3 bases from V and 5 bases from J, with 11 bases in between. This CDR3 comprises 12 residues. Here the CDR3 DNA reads TGCAGTGCTAGGGTTAGCGAGGACGAGCAGTACTTC. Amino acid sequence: CSARVSEDEQYF.